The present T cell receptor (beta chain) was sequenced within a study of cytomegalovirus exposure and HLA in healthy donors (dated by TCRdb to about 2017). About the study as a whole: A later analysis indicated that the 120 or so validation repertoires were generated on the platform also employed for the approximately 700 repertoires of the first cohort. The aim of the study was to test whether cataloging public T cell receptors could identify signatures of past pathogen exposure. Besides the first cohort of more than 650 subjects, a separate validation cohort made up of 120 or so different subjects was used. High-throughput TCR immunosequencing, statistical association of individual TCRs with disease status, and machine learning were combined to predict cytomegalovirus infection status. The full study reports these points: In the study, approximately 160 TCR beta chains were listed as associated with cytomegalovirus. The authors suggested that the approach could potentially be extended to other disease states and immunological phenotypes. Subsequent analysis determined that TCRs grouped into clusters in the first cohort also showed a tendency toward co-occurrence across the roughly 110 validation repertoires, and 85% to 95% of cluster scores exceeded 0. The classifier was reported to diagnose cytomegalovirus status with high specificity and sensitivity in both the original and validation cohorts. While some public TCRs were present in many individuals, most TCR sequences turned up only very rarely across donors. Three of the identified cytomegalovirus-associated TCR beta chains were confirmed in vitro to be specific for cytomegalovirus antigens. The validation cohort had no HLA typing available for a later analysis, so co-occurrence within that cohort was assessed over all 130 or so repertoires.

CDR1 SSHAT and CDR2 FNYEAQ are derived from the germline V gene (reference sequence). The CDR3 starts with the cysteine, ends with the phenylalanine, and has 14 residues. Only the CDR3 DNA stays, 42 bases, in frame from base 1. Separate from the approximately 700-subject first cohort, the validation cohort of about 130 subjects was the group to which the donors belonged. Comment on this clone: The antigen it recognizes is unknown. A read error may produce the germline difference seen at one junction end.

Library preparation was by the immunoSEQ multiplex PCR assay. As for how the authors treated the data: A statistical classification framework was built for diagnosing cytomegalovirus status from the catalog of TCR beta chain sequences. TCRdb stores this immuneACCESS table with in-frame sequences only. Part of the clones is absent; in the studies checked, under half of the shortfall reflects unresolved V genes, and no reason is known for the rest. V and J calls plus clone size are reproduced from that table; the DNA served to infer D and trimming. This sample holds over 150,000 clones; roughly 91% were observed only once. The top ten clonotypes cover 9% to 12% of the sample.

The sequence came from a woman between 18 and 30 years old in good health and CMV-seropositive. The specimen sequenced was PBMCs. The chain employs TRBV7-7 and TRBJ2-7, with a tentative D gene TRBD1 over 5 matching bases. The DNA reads TGTGCTAGCAGCTTAAGTCAGGGAAACCCCGAGCAGTACTTC. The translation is CASSLSQGNPEQYF.